Listed below are T cell receptor beta chains from one sample, sequenced in a study of cytomegalovirus exposure and HLA in healthy donors. Here immunoSEQ multiplex PCR was the method, and the copy in TCRdb shows in-frame clones only, minus some. The data hold about 190,000 clones, with about four fifths observed a single time. Sequenced material: PBMCs. The receptor source for this set is a middle-aged man in good health and CMV-seropositive. CDR3s include the opening cysteine and the closing phenylalanine or tryptophan. The D gene is left open where the match is weak. Clone sizes are given selectively: once, few, many, or a class where the clone is expanded.

.	.	TRBV7-8	TRBJ2-7	TGTGCCAGCAGCTTAACAGGAGACTACGAGCAGTACTTC	CASSLTGDYEQYF
.	.	TRBV5-4	TRBJ2-3	TGTGCCAGCAGCTCTACTACTGCCCTAGCAGATACGCAGTATTTT	CASSSTTALADTQYF
TRBD1	once	TRBV29-1	TRBJ1-5	TGCAGCGTCGGACAGGGAAATCAGCCCCAGCATTTT	CSVGQGNQPQHF
.	few	TRBV28	TRBJ2-7	TGTGCCAGCAGTTTGCAGGGTAGTTGGTTCGAGCAGTACTTC	CASSLQGSWFEQYF
TRBD2	.	TRBV6-1	TRBJ2-3	TGTGCCAGCAGTGGACGGACTAGCGGAGGTTGGTCCACAGATACGCAGTATTTT	CASSGRTSGGWSTDTQYF
.	few	TRBV6-4	TRBJ1-5	TGTGCCAGCAGTCGAACAAGTGGTCAGCCCCAGCATTTT	CASSRTSGQPQHF
TRBD1	.	TRBV5-1	TRBJ2-5	TGCGCCAGCCGAACTGGGACAGGGGGCCCAGAGACCCAGTACTTC	CASRTGTGGPETQYF
TRBD2	.	TRBV9	TRBJ2-2	TGTGCCAGCAGCGTAGTGGCGGGAGTATTGAACACCGGGGAGCTGTTTTTT	CASSVVAGVLNTGELFF
.	.	TRBV14	TRBJ2-1	TGTGCCAGCAGCCCCCTTCGAACTGATGAGCAGTTCTTC	CASSPLRTDEQFF
TRBD1	.	TRBV19	TRBJ1-2	TGTGCCACTCAGTTCCGGGACAGGGGGAACTATGGCTACACCTTC	CATQFRDRGNYGYTF
.	.	TRBV6-4	TRBJ1-3	TGTGCCAGCAGTGACCTGGGGGCGGAGAGGTGCATATATTTT	CASSDLGAERCIYF
TRBD1	.	TRBV7-6	TRBJ2-7	TGTGCCAGCAGCGGGACAGGCTACGAGCAGTACTTC	CASSGTGYEQYF
.	.	TRBV10-3	TRBJ2-1	TGTGCCATCAGTGATAAGGGGTCTTTCGCCTACAATGAGCAGTTCTTC	CAISDKGSFAYNEQFF
.	.	TRBV11-2	TRBJ1-4	TGTGCCAGCAGCTTATCAGGGAATGAAAAACTGTTTTTT	CASSLSGNEKLFF
TRBD1	.	TRBV6-5	TRBJ1-5	TGTGCCAGCAGTTTGATACAGGGGGCAGGCAATCAGCCCCAGCATTTT	CASSLIQGAGNQPQHF
TRBD2	once	TRBV19	TRBJ2-5	TGTGCCAGTAGACTAGCGGGTCAAGAGACCCAGTACTTC	CASRLAGQETQYF
.	.	TRBV27	TRBJ1-5	TGTGCCAGCAGTGTGAGCAGGGGTAGCAATCAGCCCCAGCATTTT	CASSVSRGSNQPQHF
TRBD1	.	TRBV7-6	TRBJ2-1	TGTGCCAGCAGCTCGGGACAGGGGGCTTCCGATGAGCAGTTCTTC	CASSSGQGASDEQFF
.	.	TRBV7-2	TRBJ2-1	TGTGCCAGCAGCTTAGCGATGAGCTCCTACAATGAGCAGTTCTTC	CASSLAMSSYNEQFF
.	.	TRBV5-1	TRBJ2-7	TGCGCCAGCAGCTTCGGAACGACGGGTTACGAGCAGTACTTC	CASSFGTTGYEQYF
TRBD1	.	TRBV6-6	TRBJ1-5	TGTGCCACTCAAAACCGGGACAGGGGGCCCAATCAGCCCCAGCATTTT	CATQNRDRGPNQPQHF
TRBD1	.	TRBV6-1	TRBJ1-1	TGTGCCAGTGAGGCCCCCAGGGGGGCTGAAGCTTTCTTT	CASEAPRGAEAFF
.	few	TRBV7-6	TRBJ1-1	TGTGCCAGCAGCTTAGTAGGGGGGGCGGACACTGAAGCTTTCTTT	CASSLVGGADTEAFF
TRBD1	.	TRBV28	TRBJ2-7	TGTGCCAGCAGTCCCACCCGACAGGGGGAGCAGTACTTC	CASSPTRQGEQYF
TRBD2	.	TRBV2	TRBJ2-7	TGTGCCAGCAGTGAAGTTTCTGTGGCTAGCGGGACCTACGAGCAGTACTTC	CASSEVSVASGTYEQYF
TRBD2	.	TRBV6-1	TRBJ2-5	TGTGCCAGCAGTGTGGAAGCGGGAGGGCTTAAGACCCAGTACTTC	CASSVEAGGLKTQYF
TRBD2	.	TRBV7-2	TRBJ2-7	TGTGCCAGCAGCTCCCGGGGGGGGATCTACGAGCAGTACTTC	CASSSRGGIYEQYF
.	.	TRBV19	TRBJ1-5	TGTGCCAGTAGTATAGGACGGAGAGAGAATCAGCCCCAGCATTTT	CASSIGRRENQPQHF
TRBD2	.	TRBV7-2	TRBJ2-1	TGTGCCAGCAGCCGTCTCGGGGGAGGGCCGGTCAATGAGCAGTTCTTC	CASSRLGGGPVNEQFF